These 32 T cell receptor beta chains were all obtained from the same sample, sequenced in a study of cytomegalovirus exposure and HLA in healthy donors. The PCR ran on 60 Vbeta and 13 Jbeta primers. The protocol was immunoSEQ multiplex PCR, while the TCRdb copy is restricted to in-frame clones and leaves out a portion. The table lists 140,000 to 150,000 clones, around a tenth of them singletons. The source material was PBMCs. Source of these receptors: a man aged 50 to 60 in good health and CMV-seronegative.

This clone turned up a few times. CDR3: CASSTTGHYGYTF. The DNA for the CDR3 is TGTGCCAGCAGTACTACAGGTCACTATGGCTACACCTTC. This chain uses TRBV27 with TRBJ1-2, with D tentatively TRBD1 (5 bases). The CDR3 spans 13 residues. Germline V gene sequence: CDR1 MNHEY, CDR2 SMNVEV (reference sequence). V was clipped by 5 bases and J by 3 bases, with 10 bases between them.

The J gene is TRBJ2-4, the V gene TRBV28; perhaps TRBD1 as D (5 bases). Germline V gives CDR1 MDHEN, CDR2 SYDVKM. Trimming left V 3 bases short and J 0 bases short, with 15 bases between. The length of the CDR3 is 17 residues. The CDR3, as DNA: TGTGCCAGCAGTTTCTCTTCGACAGTTCCAGCCAAAAACATTCAGTACTTC. Residues: CASSFSSTVPAKNIQYF.

This sequence joins TRBV4-2 and TRBJ2-3; possibly TRBD2 for D (7 bases). V was pared by 2 bases and J by 6 bases, with 21 bases between. CDR1 LGHNA and CDR2 YNFKEQ come from the germline V gene. The CDR3 totals 17 residues. In DNA form, the CDR3 reads TGTGCCAGCAGCCAAATGGGCGGGGGCCCTGGGGAGGATACGCAGTATTTT. This encodes CASSQMGGGPGEDTQYF.

The V and J genes are TRBV6-1 and TRBJ1-1, with D uncertain. The CDR3 spans 16 residues. The V end was cut by 3 bases, the J end by 1 base, with 15 bases between. Looked up from germline, CDR1 is MNHNS and CDR2 is SASEGT. The CDR3 protein is CASSDTGTLSNTEAFF. For the CDR3, the DNA is TGTGCCAGCAGTGATACCGGTACCCTCTCGAACACTGAAGCTTTCTTT.

This clone was counted a few times. Other DNA sequences in this specimen translate into the identical CDR3. The rearrangement links TRBV10-1 to TRBJ2-7; TRBD1 aligns across 9 bases. The CDR3 runs to 15 residues. The junction had 8 bases not matched to a gene; V was cut back by 3 bases and J by 5 bases. CDR1 and CDR2 from the germline V gene are WNHNN and SYGVQD (reference sequence). The chain's CDR3 is CASSDLGQGPHEQYF. The CDR3, as DNA: TGCGCCAGCAGTGATCTGGGACAGGGTCCCCACGAGCAGTACTTC.

A few counts support this clone. The CDR3 spells CASSSHPGGSGTGELFF. In nucleotides, the CDR3 is TGTGCCAGCAGCTCCCACCCCGGCGGTAGCGGCACCGGGGAGCTGTTTTTT. The chain couples TRBV7-2 to TRBJ2-2; TRBD2 is a possible D gene (6 bases). Deletions cut 4 bases from V and 4 bases from J, with 19 bases between. The CDR3 is 17 residues long. CDR1 and CDR2 from the germline V gene are SGHTA and FQGNSA.

This chain links TRBV5-1 with TRBJ2-1; 13 bases are shared with TRBD2. This CDR3 is 17 amino acids long. Germline V CDR1 and CDR2: SGHRS, YFSETQ. V was pared by 3 bases and J by 4 bases, with 7 bases of the junction left unmatched. The CDR3 reads CASSWTSGSLQYNEQFF. CDR3 nucleotides: TGCGCCAGCAGCTGGACTAGCGGGAGCCTACAGTACAATGAGCAGTTCTTC. Looking up the rest from reference TRBV5-1 and TRBJ2-1 gives the full variable domain: KAGVTQTPRYLIKTRGQQVTLSCSPISGHRSVSWYQQTPGQGLQFLFEYFSETQRNKGNFPGRFSGRQFSNSRSEMNVSTLELGDSALYLCASSWTSGSLQYNEQFFGPGTRLTVL.

This clone has a handful of counts. The chain uses TRBV23-1 and TRBJ2-7; 9 bases fit TRBD1. TRBV23-1 is annotated as an ORF whose role is uncertain. The trim removed 8 bases at V and 0 bases at J, leaving 11 bases unmatched. This CDR3 has 16 residues. In DNA form, the CDR3 reads TGCGCCAGCGGACACCGGGACAGGGTCAGCTCCTACGAGCAGTACTTC. Translating gives CASGHRDRVSSYEQYF.

This clone was detected only a few times. The genes are TRBV25-1 and TRBJ2-1; 7 nucleotides line up with TRBD2. The V gene end was trimmed by 5 bases and the J gene end by 4 bases; junction bases not matched to a gene: 8. Germline V gene sequence: CDR1 MGHDK, CDR2 SYGVNS. This CDR3 has 15 residues. CDR3 sequence (DNA): TGTGCCAGCAGTCCGAGGGCTAGCGGATACAATGAGCAGTTCTTC. This sequence encodes CASSPRASGYNEQFF.

This clone has more than one count but fewer than ten. This chain links TRBV5-1 with TRBJ2-5; D unresolved. The CDR3 loop spans 15 amino acids. Between the trimmed V and J ends, which lost 1 base and 0 bases, there was a span of 10 bases. Germline values: CDR1 SGHRS, CDR2 YFSETQ. The CDR3 nucleotides read TGCGCCAGCAGCTTGACAACATCCTACCAAGAGACCCAGTACTTC. This codes for CASSLTTSYQETQYF. Together with reference TRBV5-1 and TRBJ2-5, the CDR3 gives the full variable domain: KAGVTQTPRYLIKTRGQQVTLSCSPISGHRSVSWYQQTPGQGLQFLFEYFSETQRNKGNFPGRFSGRQFSNSRSEMNVSTLELGDSALYLCASSLTTSYQETQYFGPGTRLLVL.

The chain joins TRBV7-2 to TRBJ2-3; 9 bases fit TRBD2. Germline-derived CDR1 and CDR2 are SGHTA and FQGNSA. There are 14 residues in the CDR3. V gave up 1 base and J gave up 10 bases; unmatched junction bases: 6. This chain's CDR3 is CASSLDRTSVPQYF. DNA of the CDR3: TGTGCCAGCAGCTTAGACCGGACTAGCGTTCCGCAGTATTTT.

This clone has a handful of counts. The chain carries TRBV6-6 and TRBJ1-1; D is undetermined. CDR3 length: 13 residues. V lost 0 bases and J 5 bases, leaving 7 bases between the germline ends. Germline V lookup: CDR1 MNHNY, CDR2 SVGAGI (reference sequence). The CDR3 reads CASSYSGSTEAFF. The CDR3 nucleotides read TGTGCCAGCAGTTACTCAGGGAGTACTGAAGCTTTCTTT.

This clone was counted only a few times. This chain uses TRBV5-5 with TRBJ1-1, with D hard to call. This CDR3 contains 15 residues. CDR1 and CDR2 from the germline V gene are SGHKS and YYEKEE (reference sequence). Trimming stripped 2 bases from V and 4 bases from J, with 15 bases between. Written as DNA, the CDR3 is TGTGCCAGCAGCTTTTCCTTGGGGAGTTCCACTGAAGCTTTCTTT. Residues: CASSFSLGSSTEAFF.

This chain uses TRBV5-4 with TRBJ2-5; 8 bases map to TRBD1. Germline assignment: CDR1 SGHNT and CDR2 YYREEE (reference sequence). The CDR3 spans 14 residues. V trimming: 4 bases; J trimming: 2 bases; junction bases outside the gene matches: 4. The CDR3: CASSQDRAQETQYF. CDR3 nucleotide sequence: TGTGCCAGCAGCCAGGACAGGGCGCAAGAGACCCAGTACTTC.

CDR3: CASNPTSGRTETQYF. As DNA, the CDR3 is TGTGCCAGCAACCCGACTAGCGGGAGAACGGAGACCCAGTACTTC. J is TRBJ2-5 and V is TRBV7-9, with TRBD2 matching 12 bases. Germline V gene sequence: CDR1 SEHNR, CDR2 FQNEAQ (reference sequence). The CDR3 is 15 residues long. The J segment lost 5 bases and the V segment lost 7 bases, leaving 8 bases of the junction unmatched.

This clone was picked up a small number of times. V gene TRBV6-5 combines with J gene TRBJ2-7; 9 bases line up with TRBD2. Losses at the gene ends were 0 bases for V and 3 bases for J; bases not matched to a gene: 3. The CDR3 is made up of 15 amino acids. From germline, CDR1 is MNHEY and CDR2 SVGAGI. In DNA, the CDR3 is TGTGCCAGCAGTTACTCGGGACTAGCAGGCTACGAGCAGTACTTC. Amino acid sequence: CASSYSGLAGYEQYF.

The chain uses TRBV19 and TRBJ1-2, with D unresolved. Germline V CDR1 and CDR2: LNHDA, SQIVND (reference sequence). The CDR3 loop spans 14 amino acids. V was trimmed by 3 bases and J by 3 bases, leaving 11 bases between them. The CDR3 DNA is TGTGCCAGTAGTATGACTTGGAGGGACTATGGCTACACCTTC. Its protein product is CASSMTWRDYGYTF.

The CDR3 DNA is TGCGCCAGCAGCTTGGGGCTAGCGGGGGGGAAAGAGACCCAGTACTTC. It encodes CASSLGLAGGKETQYF. V gene TRBV5-1 combines with J gene TRBJ2-5; 12 nucleotides line up with TRBD2. The V gene's germline CDR1 is SGHRS and CDR2 YFSETQ. Unmatched junction bases numbered 3, after V lost 0 bases and J lost 3 bases. The CDR3 contains 16 residues. Using reference TRBV5-1 and TRBJ2-5 for the parts outside the CDR3, the full variable domain is KAGVTQTPRYLIKTRGQQVTLSCSPISGHRSVSWYQQTPGQGLQFLFEYFSETQRNKGNFPGRFSGRQFSNSRSEMNVSTLELGDSALYLCASSLGLAGGKETQYFGPGTRLLVL.

The table lists this clone with a few counts. The chain couples TRBV4-2 to TRBJ2-1, with D tentatively TRBD2 (6 bases). This CDR3 comprises 18 residues. V lost 3 bases, J lost 4 bases, and 22 bases lay in between. Germline V lookup: CDR1 LGHNA, CDR2 YNFKEQ. The CDR3 sequence: CASSHARRGLAGYNEQFF. CDR3 DNA sequence: TGTGCCAGCAGCCACGCTAGGCGGGGCCTAGCAGGTTACAATGAGCAGTTCTTC.

This clone was seen a few times. Distinct nucleotide sequences in the sample also encode this CDR3. This chain links TRBV11-1 with TRBJ1-6, with a tentative D call TRBD1 (6 bases). Trimming took off 2 bases at V and 10 bases at J, with 12 bases between the two ends. Germline V gives CDR1 SGHAT, CDR2 FQDESV (reference sequence). The CDR3 contains 14 residues. CDR3 residues: CASSLQTGRSPLHF. The CDR3 coding sequence is TGTGCCAGCAGCTTACAGACAGGTCGGTCACCCCTCCACTTT.

A word on this clone: The junction and the germline gene differ at one end; a read error may be behind it. CDR3 nucleotide sequence: TGTGCCTGGAGTGCGACAGGGGGGGCTCAGCACCAGCATTTT. This encodes CAWSATGGAQHQHF. The chain joins TRBV30 to TRBJ1-5, with 9 bases identical to TRBD1. The CDR3 contains 14 residues. Germline CDR1 reads GTSNPN; CDR2 reads SVGIG (reference sequence). The full variable domain, with the rest looked up from reference TRBV30 and TRBJ1-5, is SQTIHQWPATLVQPVGSPLSLECTVEGTSNPNLYWYRQAAGRGLQLLFYSVGIGQISSEVPQNLSASRPQDRQFILSSKKLLLSDSGFYLCAWSATGGAQHQHFGDGTRLSIL.

This clone was detected a few times. This chain connects TRBV5-1 to TRBJ1-3, with 8 nucleotides matching TRBD1. Germline V gene lookup returns CDR1 SGHRS and CDR2 YFSETQ. With 5 bases clipped from V and 6 bases from J, the junction kept 7 bases outside the gene matches. CDR3 length: 14 residues. CDR3 region: CASSRTGRENTIYF. As DNA, the CDR3 is TGCGCCAGCAGTCGGACAGGGCGTGAAAACACCATATATTTT.

This chain uses TRBV9 with TRBJ2-2; 8 positions match TRBD1. Germline V lookup: CDR1 SGDLS, CDR2 YYNGEE. This CDR3 has 17 residues. V dropped 4 bases and J dropped 4; count of bases not matched to a gene: 12. The CDR3 sequence: CASSLRSQGAGTGELFF. The CDR3 nucleotides are TGTGCCAGCAGCCTACGTTCCCAGGGGGCGGGCACCGGGGAGCTGTTTTTT.

This clone was picked up a small number of times. Possible read error: a much larger clone is one base away. The V gene is TRBV5-1, the J gene TRBJ2-7; 10 positions match TRBD1. The germline gives CDR1 SGHRS, CDR2 YFSETQ. The CDR3 totals 14 residues. After removal of 4 bases from V and 2 bases from J, the junction contained 3 bases not matched to a gene. CDR3 amino acids: CASSPGTGAYEQYF. Here the CDR3 DNA reads TGCGCCAGCAGCCCCGGGACAGGGGCCTACGAGCAGTACTTC.

This clone has only a few counts. This sequence joins TRBV28 and TRBJ1-2; 7 bases map to TRBD1. The germline V gene encodes CDR1 MDHEN and CDR2 SYDVKM. The CDR3 totals 14 residues. V was clipped by 4 bases and J by 8 bases; unmatched bases: 10. The DNA of the CDR3 is TGTGCCAGCAGTTCCGACGACAGGGTTATCGGCTACACCTTC. Protein sequence: CASSSDDRVIGYTF.

This chain uses TRBV6-1 with TRBJ2-1, with TRBD1 matching over 9 bases. V was pared by 6 bases and J by 7 bases, with 7 bases of the junction left unmatched. There are 14 residues in the CDR3. The germline CDR1 and CDR2 sequences are MNHNS and SASEGT. The CDR3 DNA is TGTGCCAGCAGGTCCGGGACAGGGTTAAATGAGCAGTTCTTC. Protein sequence: CASRSGTGLNEQFF.

A word on this clone: Germline is not matched at one junction end, which may reflect a read error. The chain joins TRBV6-5 to TRBJ2-2, with 9 nucleotides matching TRBD1. The CDR3 spans 15 residues. CDR1 is MNHEY, CDR2 SVGAGI, per germline. CDR3 amino acids: CASSGTGSSTGELSF. In DNA form, the CDR3 reads TGTGCCAGCTCCGGGACAGGGAGTAGCACCGGGGAGCTGTCTTTT.

As for this clone: The final CDR3 position lacks the conserved phenylalanine or tryptophan, pointing to a likely read error. The chain uses TRBV5-1 and TRBJ2-3; D remains ambiguous. Trimming stripped 5 bases from V and 5 bases from J, with 12 bases between. In germline, CDR1 is SGHRS, CDR2 YFSETQ. The CDR3 contains 13 residues. CDR3 DNA sequence: TGCGCCAGCAGTGCGGCTTCTGTAGATACGCAGTATGTT. This sequence encodes CASSAASVDTQYV.

The chain employs TRBV5-1 and TRBJ2-5; 7 bases fit TRBD2. V was clipped by 5 bases and J by 2 bases; unmatched bases: 6. The CDR3 is 14 amino acids. The germline CDR1 and CDR2 sequences are SGHRS and YFSETQ. CDR3 nucleotides: TGCGCCAGCAGGGCGATGGGAGGGCAAGAGACCCAGTACTTC. This translates into CASRAMGGQETQYF.

The chain carries TRBV10-1 and TRBJ2-3, with TRBD2 matching over 12 bases. The CDR3 runs 15 residues. CDR1 and CDR2 from the germline V gene are WNHNN and SYGVQD (reference sequence). With 7 bases clipped from V and 4 bases from J, the junction kept 6 bases outside the gene matches. DNA for the CDR3: TGCGCCAGCACCGCCGGGACTAGCGGGCCAGATACGCAGTATTTT. It yields the protein CASTAGTSGPDTQYF.

Only one count was recorded for this clone. This CDR3 reads CASSVLGGPGWNEQFF. As DNA, the CDR3 is TGTGCCAGCAGCGTACTAGGCGGACCGGGGTGGAATGAGCAGTTCTTC. V gene TRBV9 combines with J gene TRBJ2-1, with D possibly TRBD2 on 5 matching bases. In germline, CDR1 is SGDLS, CDR2 YYNGEE. CDR3 length: 16 residues. V shed 1 base and J shed 7 bases, with 18 bases lying between them.

The V gene is TRBV19, the J gene TRBJ2-5; D might be TRBD2 (6 bases). The ends were cut back, 5 bases at V and 5 bases at J, with 9 bases in the middle. Per the germline V gene, CDR1 is LNHDA and CDR2 is SQIVND (reference sequence). The CDR3 covers 12 residues. Here the CDR3 DNA reads TGTGCCAGTAGTTGGGGGAGGGAGACCCAGTACTTC. Its protein product is CASSWGRETQYF.